Sequencing of this T cell receptor (beta chain) was carried out in a study of cytomegalovirus exposure and HLA in healthy donors. Overall study results and limits: Later analysis found that TCR beta chains associated with HLA were more clonally expanded than other, equally common chains. Later on, an analysis tied roughly 17,000 TCR beta sequences to HLA alleles at 0.05 false discovery rate. Reports indicated that the classifier achieved high specificity and sensitivity in diagnosing cytomegalovirus status.

Use of 60 Vbeta and 13 Jbeta primers characterized the PCR. TCRdb's table, derived via immunoSEQ multiplex PCR, lists solely in-frame clones and lacks some. Among over 150,000 clones listed, 65% to 85% were seen once. In this sample, this clone turned up a few times. The target antigen is unknown. With V trimmed by 5 bases and J by 5 bases, 5 bases remained unmatched. There are 13 residues in the CDR3. From germline, CDR1 is MDHEN and CDR2 SYDVKM. The material sequenced was PBMCs. J is TRBJ2-7 and V is TRBV28; 8 nucleotides match TRBD1. This TCR was recovered from a woman younger than 35 in good health and CMV-seronegative. In DNA, the CDR3 is TGTGCCAGCAGTCGACAGGGGATGAACGAGCAGTACTTC. This translates into CASSRQGMNEQYF. The variable domain in full, with the rest retrieved from reference TRBV28 and TRBJ2-7, is DVKVTQSSRYLVKRTGEKVFLECVQDMDHENMFWYRQDPGLGLRLIYFSYDVKMKEKGDIPEGYSVSREKKERFSLILESASTNQTSMYLCASSRQGMNEQYFGPGTRLTVT.